This is a list of T cell receptor beta chains from one sample in a study of identical twins. TCRdb re-derived calls from the 5' RACE reads in MiXCR, one entry per CDR3 protein. The data show 640,000 or so distinct CDR3 sequences, with 5.5% to 6.5% seen just once and 1.5% to 2% held by the top ten. The sequencing sample was made of naive T cells sorted from blood. The receptors were sampled from a man younger than 30 in good health. Both conserved end residues are part of each CDR3. D genes are given only for firm matches. Rows may omit the clone size; those that give it use once, few, many or a size class.

D: NA
J: TRBJ2-7
size: NA
V: TRBV19
DNA: TGTGCCAGTAGTATGATGCAGGGGTCCTCCTACGAGCAGTACTTC
CDR3: CASSMMQGSSYEQYF

D: TRBD2
J: TRBJ2-3
size: NA
V: TRBV6-2/TRBV6-3
DNA: TGTGCCAGCAGACACAAAGCGGGAGCGGTTAGTACGCAGTATTTT
CDR3: CASRHKAGAVSTQYF

D: NA
J: TRBJ1-3
size: few
V: TRBV7-2
DNA: TGTGCCAGCAGCCAGTATGGCTCTGGAAACACCATATATTTT
CDR3: CASSQYGSGNTIYF

D: TRBD1
J: TRBJ2-7
size: few
V: TRBV20-1
DNA: TGCAGTGCTATGACAGGGGGCTACGAGCAGTACTTC
CDR3: CSAMTGGYEQYF

D: TRBD2
J: TRBJ2-1
size: few
V: TRBV19
DNA: TGTGCCAGTAGTCCGCCCCCTAGCGGAAGCTCCTACAATGAGCAGTTCTTC
CDR3: CASSPPPSGSSYNEQFF

D: NA
J: TRBJ2-1
size: many
V: TRBV12-3/TRBV12-4
DNA: TGTGCCAGCAGTTTGGGGCCCCACAATGAGCAGTTCTTC
CDR3: CASSLGPHNEQFF

D: NA
J: TRBJ2-3
size: many
V: TRBV24-1
DNA: TGTGCCACCAGTGATTTCCGGGTTTCAGATACGCAGTATTTT
CDR3: CATSDFRVSDTQYF

D: TRBD2
J: TRBJ2-1
size: many
V: TRBV20-1
DNA: TGCAGTGGCGGACTAGCGGGGTCCTACAATGAGCAGTTCTTC
CDR3: CSGGLAGSYNEQFF

D: TRBD2
J: TRBJ2-7
size: many
V: TRBV11-2
DNA: TGTGCCAGCAGCTTAGAACTAGCGGGCTCCTACGAGCAGTACTTC
CDR3: CASSLELAGSYEQYF

D: TRBD1
J: TRBJ2-2
size: NA
V: TRBV30
DNA: TGTGCCTGGAGTCAGACAGGGGGAGGATACACCGGGGAGCTGTTTTTT
CDR3: CAWSQTGGGYTGELFF

D: TRBD2
J: TRBJ2-3
size: NA
V: TRBV4-1
DNA: TGCGCCAGCAGCCAAGTCCTAGCGGGCCCGGATACGCAGTATTTT
CDR3: CASSQVLAGPDTQYF

D: NA
J: TRBJ2-7
size: many
V: TRBV29-1
DNA: TGCAGCGTTGAAGATGCCCAGAAGCAGTACTTC
CDR3: CSVEDAQKQYF

D: TRBD2
J: TRBJ2-5
size: many
V: TRBV7-2
DNA: TGTGCCAGCAGCTCTAGCGGGATCCAAGAGACCCAGTACTTC
CDR3: CASSSSGIQETQYF

D: NA
J: TRBJ1-3
size: many
V: TRBV12-3/TRBV12-4
DNA: TGTGCCAGCAGTTTAACGACTGGAAACACCATATATTTT
CDR3: CASSLTTGNTIYF

D: TRBD1
J: TRBJ1-1
size: NA
V: TRBV12-3/TRBV12-4
DNA: TGTGCCAGCAGCCCCGGGACAGGGGTTCCTCCGAACACTGAAGCTTTCTTT
CDR3: CASSPGTGVPPNTEAFF

D: TRBD1
J: TRBJ1-5
size: many
V: TRBV20-1
DNA: TGCAGTGTCCAGACAGGGGAGGCAAGCAATCAGCCCCAGCATTTT
CDR3: CSVQTGEASNQPQHF

D: NA
J: TRBJ2-7
size: NA
V: TRBV4-3
DNA: TGCGCCAGCAGCCTCGTACAGGGTAAGACCTACGAGCAGTACTTC
CDR3: CASSLVQGKTYEQYF

D: TRBD1
J: TRBJ2-7
size: NA
V: TRBV2
DNA: TGTGCCAGCAGCCGGGGACAGGGGGAGATCTACGAGCAGTACTTC
CDR3: CASSRGQGEIYEQYF

D: TRBD2
J: TRBJ2-3
size: NA
V: TRBV5-6
DNA: TGTGCCAGCAGCTCGGACCTCGGGAGGACAGATACGCAGTATTTT
CDR3: CASSSDLGRTDTQYF

D: NA
J: TRBJ2-1
size: NA
V: TRBV27
DNA: TGTGCCAGCAGTTTTGTACCCCTCATCCGGGACGGGGTGTACAATGAGCAGTTCTTC
CDR3: CASSFVPLIRDGVYNEQFF

D: TRBD2
J: TRBJ2-5
size: NA
V: TRBV5-1
DNA: TGCGCCAGCAGCTTGATAGCGGGAGTCCGGGAGACCCAGTACTTC
CDR3: CASSLIAGVRETQYF

D: TRBD1
J: TRBJ1-1
size: many
V: TRBV20-1
DNA: TGCAGTGCATCAGGGGGCACGGTTATGAACACTGAAGCTTTCTTT
CDR3: CSASGGTVMNTEAFF

D: TRBD2
J: TRBJ2-3
size: many
V: TRBV27
DNA: TGTGCCAGCAGTTCTGGGAGCGGGACTCGCACAGATACGCAGTATTTT
CDR3: CASSSGSGTRTDTQYF

D: TRBD1
J: TRBJ1-4
size: few
V: TRBV12-3/TRBV12-4
DNA: TGTGCCAGCAGTTTTCTCGGGGGGACAGGGCATGAAAAACTGTTTTTT
CDR3: CASSFLGGTGHEKLFF

D: NA
J: TRBJ2-1
size: few
V: TRBV12-3/TRBV12-4
DNA: TGTGCCAGCCGAACTACTAGCACAAGGCACAATGAGCAGTTCTTC
CDR3: CASRTTSTRHNEQFF

D: NA
J: TRBJ1-1
size: many
V: TRBV4-1
DNA: TGCGCCAGCAGTCCGGGGGGTTCCATGAACACTGAAGCTTTCTTT
CDR3: CASSPGGSMNTEAFF

D: NA
J: TRBJ2-1
size: few
V: TRBV6-2/TRBV6-3
DNA: TGTGCCAGCAGTTACTTCGCGGGAAGGTACAATGAGCAGTTCTTC
CDR3: CASSYFAGRYNEQFF

D: TRBD1
J: TRBJ2-5
size: NA
V: TRBV7-9
DNA: TGTGCCAGCAGCCCAGGGGGCGCGGCAGAGACCCAGTACTTC
CDR3: CASSPGGAAETQYF

D: NA
J: TRBJ1-4
size: many
V: TRBV15
DNA: TGTGCCACCGCGGGACACCCTGCAACTAATGAAAAACTGTTTTTT
CDR3: CATAGHPATNEKLFF

D: NA
J: TRBJ2-7
size: few
V: TRBV15
DNA: TGTGCCACCAGCAGAGAGGCGACAGAAACACGCGAGCAGTACTTC
CDR3: CATSREATETREQYF

D: NA
J: TRBJ2-1
size: many
V: TRBV10-3
DNA: TGTGCCATCAGTGAGTCGAACAATGAGCAGTTCTTC
CDR3: CAISESNNEQFF

D: TRBD1
J: TRBJ2-1
size: NA
V: TRBV14
DNA: TGTGCCAGCAGCCGAAGGCCGGGACAGGGGTCGGATGAGCAGTTCTTC
CDR3: CASSRRPGQGSDEQFF

D: TRBD2
J: TRBJ2-7
size: many
V: TRBV12-3/TRBV12-4
DNA: TGTGCCAGCAGCCGACTAGCGGGAGGGGCCAGCTCCTACGAGCAGTACTTC
CDR3: CASSRLAGGASSYEQYF

D: NA
J: TRBJ1-1
size: many
V: TRBV20-1
DNA: TGCAGTGCCCCGGACAGCTTGAACACTGAAGCTTTCTTT
CDR3: CSAPDSLNTEAFF

D: NA
J: TRBJ2-1
size: many
V: TRBV2
DNA: TGTGCCAGCAGGACGTATGTGGAGCAGTTCTTC
CDR3: CASRTYVEQFF

D: TRBD1
J: TRBJ2-2
size: many
V: TRBV27
DNA: TGTGCCAGCACCAGGACAGGGGAGCCCGGGGAGCTGTTTTTT
CDR3: CASTRTGEPGELFF

D: NA
J: TRBJ2-2
size: few
V: TRBV24-1
DNA: TGTGCCACCAGTGATTTGCTCAGGGACGCGAACACCGGGGAGCTGTTTTTT
CDR3: CATSDLLRDANTGELFF

D: NA
J: TRBJ2-4
size: few
V: TRBV7-9
DNA: TGTGCCACCCGCAAGCAGGAAAACATTCAGTACTTC
CDR3: CATRKQENIQYF

D: NA
J: TRBJ2-7
size: few
V: TRBV4-2
DNA: TGTGCCAGCAGCCAAGCACCTCAGCGGAGAGCCCCCTACGAGCAGTACTTC
CDR3: CASSQAPQRRAPYEQYF

D: NA
J: TRBJ1-2
size: many
V: TRBV5-6
DNA: TGTGCCAGCAGCTTGGGCGCCAACGGCGGATATGGCTACACCTTC
CDR3: CASSLGANGGYGYTF